This T cell receptor beta chain originates from a study of OX40 agonist ivuxolimab in advanced cancers. Turning to the study itself: Prior anti-PD-1, anti-PD-L1 or anti-CTLA-4 therapy did not bar entry, and about 40% had some. General study results and limits: At 0.1 to 3.0 mg/kg, CD4+ and CD8+ blood T cells expanded clonally by week 6. Relative to CD4+, CD8+ T cells held more expanded clones on average. At 0.1-3.0 mg/kg, partial responders had clonal expansion among the lowest observed.

Using immunoSEQ multiplex PCR, the repertoire was profiled, and TCRdb retains in-frame clones only, with some absent. The sample consists of over 55,000 clones, approximately 85% of them appearing once. This clone was counted a few times. Its target is unknown. Germline V gives CDR1 MGHRA, CDR2 YSYEKL. V shed 4 bases and J shed 3 bases, with 12 bases lying between them. The CDR3 runs to 14 residues. The genes are TRBV4-1 and TRBJ1-1; the D is unclear. This receptor was taken from an adult with an advanced solid tumor such as melanoma, head and neck, liver or kidney cancer. The sample here was CD4+ or CD8+ T cells sorted from blood, taken in a trial of the OX40 agonist ivuxolimab. The CDR3 reads CASSLPGGYTEAFF. The CDR3 DNA follows: TGCGCCAGCAGCCTACCTGGTGGATACACTGAAGCTTTCTTT.